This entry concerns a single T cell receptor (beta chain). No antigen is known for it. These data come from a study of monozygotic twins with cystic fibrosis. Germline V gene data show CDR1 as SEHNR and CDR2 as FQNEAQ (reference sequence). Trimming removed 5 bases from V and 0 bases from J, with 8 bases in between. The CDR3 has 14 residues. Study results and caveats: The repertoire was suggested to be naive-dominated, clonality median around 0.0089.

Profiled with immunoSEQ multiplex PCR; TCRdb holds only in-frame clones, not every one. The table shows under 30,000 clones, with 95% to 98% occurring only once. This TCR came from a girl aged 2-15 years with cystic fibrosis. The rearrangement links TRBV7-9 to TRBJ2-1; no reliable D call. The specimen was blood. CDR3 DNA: TGTGCCAGCAGCCTCGATAACTCCTACAATGAGCAGTTCTTC. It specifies CASSLDNSYNEQFF.